These T cell receptor beta chains were read from a single sample in a study of T-cell memory formation after mild COVID-19. TCRdb ran MiXCR on the 5' RACE reads and lists one entry per CDR3 protein. The sample shows about 260,000 distinct CDR3 sequences, around 15% of them seen only once. Source material: PBMCs or a T cell subset sorted from them (not recorded which). These receptor sequences come from a man aged 18 to 29 who had mild COVID-19 (a few samples of this study predate the infection). Cell type and time point are not known. The CDR3 runs from the conserved cysteine through the conserved F or W. A D gene is named only where the DNA matches it firmly. The listing skips clone size in some rows; elsewhere it reads once, few, many or a size class.

D gene	V gene	CDR3 length	clone size	J gene	CDR3 DNA	CDR3 protein
TRBD2	TRBV6-5	15	-	TRBJ2-3	TGTGCCAGCAGTTACTTGGCGGGGGGCCGGGATACGCAGTATTTT	CASSYLAGGRDTQYF
-	TRBV20-1	13	few	TRBJ2-1	TGCAGTGCGCCCAAGGGGGGCTACAATGAGCAGTTCTTC	CSAPKGGYNEQFF
-	TRBV11-2	14	-	TRBJ1-1	TGTGCCAGCAGCTTAGTAAGTTGGGGCACTGAAGCTTTCTTT	CASSLVSWGTEAFF
TRBD2	TRBV5-1	14	many	TRBJ2-1	TGCGCCAGCAGCTTAGGGACTACCCACAATGAGCAGTTCTTC	CASSLGTTHNEQFF
-	TRBV12-3/TRBV12-4	14	-	TRBJ2-2	TGTGCCAGCAGCGACGGCCGCTACACCGGGGAGCTGTTTTTT	CASSDGRYTGELFF
-	TRBV4-3	14	few	TRBJ2-1	TGCGCCAGCAGCCAAGAGGGAACAGGGCGAGAGCAGTTCTTC	CASSQEGTGREQFF
TRBD1	TRBV5-1	16	many	TRBJ2-3	TGCGCCAGCAGCCCCCGACAGGGTCTCATGACAGATACGCAGTATTTT	CASSPRQGLMTDTQYF
-	TRBV18	14	-	TRBJ2-1	TGTGCCAGCTCAGTTTCGAGCTCCTACAATGAGCAGTTCTTC	CASSVSSSYNEQFF
-	TRBV19	12	-	TRBJ2-1	TGTGCCAGTAGTACAGAGGGCCGTGAGCAGTTCTTC	CASSTEGREQFF
TRBD2	TRBV24-1	17	few	TRBJ2-1	TGTGCCACCAGTGGGGGACTAGCGGGGAGCTCCTACAATGAGCAGTTCTTC	CATSGGLAGSSYNEQFF
-	TRBV5-8	17	many	TRBJ2-2	TGTGCCAGCAGCATAAAACCCCGGGACGGTTACACCGGGGAGCTGTTTTTT	CASSIKPRDGYTGELFF
-	TRBV7-9	14	few	TRBJ2-5	TGTGCCAGCAGCTTGTTCCAGGGGATGGAGACCCAGTACTTC	CASSLFQGMETQYF
TRBD1	TRBV7-9	14	-	TRBJ2-2	TGTGCCAGCAGCGGCCGGCAGGGGGTCGGGGAGCTGTTTTTT	CASSGRQGVGELFF
TRBD1	TRBV4-1	17	-	TRBJ1-5	TGCGCCAGCAGCCAAGTGGGTATAACAGGGGCGGCTCAGCCCCAGCATTTT	CASSQVGITGAAQPQHF
-	TRBV6-5	14	-	TRBJ1-5	TGTGCCAGCAGTTACTCCCCCTCAGATCAGCCCCAGCATTTT	CASSYSPSDQPQHF
-	TRBV5-1	14	few	TRBJ2-2	TGCGCCAGCAGCTTGATAGGGGACCCCGGGGAGCTGTTTTTT	CASSLIGDPGELFF
-	TRBV5-1	14	few	TRBJ2-7	TGCGCCAGCAGACCGGTACAGGGTCCCGACGAGCAGTACTTC	CASRPVQGPDEQYF
-	TRBV4-3	16	-	TRBJ2-3	TGCGCCAGCAGCCTCGGGGCGGGGGCCGGCACAGATACGCAGTATTTT	CASSLGAGAGTDTQYF
-	TRBV4-2	14	few	TRBJ2-1	TGTGCCAGCAGCCAAGCGGCAGGGGAGGATGAGCAGTTCTTC	CASSQAAGEDEQFF
-	TRBV12-3/TRBV12-4	15	few	TRBJ2-1	TGTGCCAGCCCCCACCGGACAGAACGAGGGGGTGAGCAGTTCTTC	CASPHRTERGGEQFF
TRBD2	TRBV20-1	12	few	TRBJ2-1	TGCAGTGCCCTAGGACTAGGTAATGAGCAGTTCTTC	CSALGLGNEQFF
-	TRBV27	13	many	TRBJ2-3	TGTGCCAGCAGTTCCTCGAGCACAGATACGCAGTATTTT	CASSSSSTDTQYF
-	TRBV7-8	14	-	TRBJ1-2	TGTGCCAGCAGTTCAAGGGAGGGGAACTATGGCTACACCTTC	CASSSREGNYGYTF
-	TRBV7-8	15	few	TRBJ2-7	TGTGCCAGCAGCCGCTCCCGCCTTTCGGATTACGAGCAGTACTTC	CASSRSRLSDYEQYF